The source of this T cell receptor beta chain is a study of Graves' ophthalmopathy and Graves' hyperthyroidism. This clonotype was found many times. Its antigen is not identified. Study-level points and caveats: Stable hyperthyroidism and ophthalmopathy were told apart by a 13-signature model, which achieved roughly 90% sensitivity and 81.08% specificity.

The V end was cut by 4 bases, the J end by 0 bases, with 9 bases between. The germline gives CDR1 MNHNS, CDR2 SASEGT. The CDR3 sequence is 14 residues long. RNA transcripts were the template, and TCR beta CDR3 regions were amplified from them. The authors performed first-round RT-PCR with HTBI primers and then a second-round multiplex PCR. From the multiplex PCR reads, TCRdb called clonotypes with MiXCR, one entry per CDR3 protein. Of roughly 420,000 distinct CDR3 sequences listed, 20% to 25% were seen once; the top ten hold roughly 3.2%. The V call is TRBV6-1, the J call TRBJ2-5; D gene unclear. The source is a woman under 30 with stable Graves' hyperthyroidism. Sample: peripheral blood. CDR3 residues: CASSVDLNQETQYF. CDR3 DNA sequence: TGTGCCAGCAGTGTCGATCTGAACCAAGAGACCCAGTACTTC.